This T cell receptor (beta chain) was captured in a study of blood T cell repertoires in COVID-19. Study details: Sites in the United States, Italy and Spain provided acute and convalescent COVID-19 samples. Nucleic acid was either cDNA or gDNA, and it came from T cells, B-cell-depleted T cells, or PBMCs.

Germline V gene data show CDR1 as SEHNR and CDR2 as FQNEAQ (reference sequence). The CDR3 is 15 residues long. V lost 5 bases, J lost 4 bases, and 14 bases lay in between. Authors' data handling: Amplification with reference gene primers provided the estimates of nucleated cell counts. The repertoire was sequenced with immunoSEQ multiplex PCR; TCRdb's copy has only in-frame clones and lacks some. V, J and clone size derive from that table, while D and trimming were established from the DNA sequence. The table has about 200,000 clones, around 88% seen once. The V gene is TRBV7-9, the J gene TRBJ1-4; a possible D gene is TRBD1 (6 bases). Specimen: peripheral blood. This clonotype was sampled from a young man with active or convalescent COVID-19. The chain's CDR3 is CASSARQVVNEKLFF. CDR3 nucleotide sequence: TGTGCCAGCAGCGCCCGACAGGTTGTTAATGAAAAACTGTTTTTT.